A single sample gave rise to the 23 T cell receptor beta chains below, sequenced in a study of blood T cell repertoires in COVID-19. Here immunoSEQ multiplex PCR was the method, and the copy in TCRdb shows in-frame clones only, minus some. The table includes 60,000 to 90,000 clones, approximately 90% detected once. The sequencing sample was made of peripheral blood. The receptors were gathered from an elderly woman with acute or convalescent COVID-19.

This clone was recorded once. This rearrangement joins TRBV4-1 to TRBJ1-4, with TRBD1 as a possible D gene (5 bases). The V end was cut by 1 base, the J end by 0 bases, with 15 bases between. The germline gives CDR1 MGHRA, CDR2 YSYEKL. The CDR3 contains 18 residues. CDR3 residues: CASSQGGRYPATNEKLFF. CDR3 DNA sequence: TGCGCCAGCAGCCAAGGGGGCCGGTATCCCGCAACTAATGAAAAACTGTTTTTT.

This clone was picked up one time. The chain uses TRBV18 and TRBJ1-3; D may be TRBD1 (6 bases). The V and J ends lost 2 bases and 1 base respectively, with 9 bases between them. The length of the CDR3 is 15 residues. Germline-derived CDR1 and CDR2 are KGHSH and LQKENI. The CDR3 here is CASSPTGNSGNTIYF. The CDR3 DNA follows: TGTGCCAGCTCACCAACAGGGAATTCTGGAAACACCATATATTTT.

The gene calls are TRBV11-2 and TRBJ2-4; D possibly corresponds to TRBD2 (5 bases). V was clipped by 3 bases and J by 6 bases, with 9 bases between them. Germline CDR1 and CDR2: SGHAT and FQNNGV. This CDR3 region has 13 residues. Here the CDR3 reads CASSLGTRNIQYF. CDR3 bases: TGTGCCAGCAGCTTGGGCACTAGAAACATTCAGTACTTC.

The V and J genes are TRBV4-3 and TRBJ1-1; D remains ambiguous. Germline assignment: CDR1 LGHNA and CDR2 YSLEER. This CDR3 contains 14 residues. Trimming pared 4 bases from V and 0 bases from J, leaving 9 bases between. CDR3 sequence reads: CASSPSVMNTEAFF. The CDR3 nucleotides read TGCGCCAGCAGCCCCTCAGTGATGAACACTGAAGCTTTCTTT.

The chain has TRBV5-1 and TRBJ1-1; D remains unclear. Germline CDR1 and CDR2: SGHRS and YFSETQ. The CDR3 contains 15 residues. The V and J ends lost 2 bases and 0 bases respectively, with 11 bases between them. CDR3 sequence reads: CASSFSREVNTEAFF. The CDR3 nucleotides read TGCGCCAGCAGCTTCTCGCGGGAGGTGAACACTGAAGCTTTCTTT.

This clone was detected only once. The CDR3 sequence: CASSYYRVAGEGEQFF. CDR3 DNA: TGTGCCAGCAGTTACTATCGAGTAGCGGGAGAAGGTGAGCAGTTCTTC. The chain is built from TRBV6-2 or TRBV6-3 and TRBJ2-1, with 9 positions matching TRBD2. The V segment lost 1 base and the J segment 9 bases; nucleotides outside the gene matches: 10. The length of the CDR3 is 16 residues. CDR1 MNHEY and CDR2 SVGEGT come from the germline V gene.

The chain uses TRBV25-1 and TRBJ2-1; TRBD2 matches at 10 bases. Losses at the gene ends were 3 bases for V and 1 base for J; bases not matched to a gene: 3. The CDR3 covers 16 residues. CDR1 MGHDK and CDR2 SYGVNS come from the germline V gene. The CDR3 protein is CASSDPGLASYNEQFF. CDR3 DNA sequence: TGTGCCAGCAGTGACCCGGGACTAGCGTCCTACAATGAGCAGTTCTTC. The full variable domain, rest sourced from reference TRBV25-1 and TRBJ2-1, is EADIYQTPRYLVIGTGKKITLECSQTMGHDKMYWYQQDPGMELHLIHYSYGVNSTEKGDLSSESTVSRIRTEHFPLTLESARPSHTSQYLCASSDPGLASYNEQFFGPGTRLTVL.

The V gene is TRBV5-3, the J gene TRBJ1-5, with 7 bases aligning to TRBD1. TRBV5-3 qualifies as an ORF whose function is uncertain. The CDR3 is 15 amino acids. After removal of 4 bases from V and 2 bases from J, the junction contained 6 bases not matched to a gene. CDR3 protein: CARSRGQPGNQPQHF. CDR3 bases: TGTGCCAGAAGCCGGGGACAGCCGGGCAATCAGCCCCAGCATTTT.

The chain links TRBV14 to TRBJ1-1, with 7 bases fitting TRBD1. Germline V lookup: CDR1 SGHDN, CDR2 FVKESK. The junction had 6 bases not matched to a gene; V was cut back by 6 bases and J by 5 bases. The CDR3 loop spans 13 amino acids. CDR3 loop: CASRRGQDTEAFF. Here the CDR3 DNA reads TGTGCCAGCAGGCGAGGACAGGATACTGAAGCTTTCTTT.

The J gene is TRBJ2-6, the V gene TRBV29-1; D might be TRBD1 (8 bases). CDR1 and CDR2 from the germline V gene are SQVTM and ANQGSEA. This CDR3 is 16 amino acids long. Trimming stripped 7 bases from V and 1 base from J, with 17 bases between. The CDR3 reads CSGGGQDPSGANVLTF. The CDR3 bases are TGCAGCGGGGGGGGACAGGACCCATCTGGGGCCAACGTCCTGACTTTC.

The J gene is TRBJ1-2, the V gene TRBV9, with D unresolved. Germline CDR1 reads SGDLS; CDR2 reads YYNGEE. CDR3 length equals 13 residues. V dropped 4 bases and J dropped 3 bases, with 10 bases sitting between them. The CDR3 region is CASSLDTDYGYTF. CDR3 bases: TGTGCCAGCAGCCTCGACACGGACTATGGCTACACCTTC.

The chain joins TRBV10-3 to TRBJ1-2; D is unclear. The length of the CDR3 is 13 residues. The germline CDR1 and CDR2 sequences are ENHRY and SYGVKD. V was trimmed by 4 bases and J by 2 bases, leaving 8 bases between them. In nucleotides, the CDR3 is TGTGCCATCAGTGTTGACAAGAACTATGGCTACACCTTC. It codes for CAISVDKNYGYTF.

This clone came up once. The rearrangement joins TRBV5-1 to TRBJ2-7; D is possibly TRBD2 (7 bases). Per germline, CDR1 SGHRS and CDR2 YFSETQ. V was cut by 0 bases and J by 3 bases, with 16 bases left in between. The CDR3 totals 16 residues. Here the CDR3 reads CASSLALGGPYYEQYF. CDR3 bases: TGCGCCAGCAGCTTGGCCCTGGGGGGGCCCTACTACGAGCAGTACTTC.

This chain uses TRBV7-9 with TRBJ1-3; no firm D call. Trimming cost V 2 bases and J 0 bases, with 5 bases left between them. CDR1 SEHNR and CDR2 FQNEAQ come from the germline V gene (reference sequence). There are 14 residues in the CDR3. Written as DNA, the CDR3 is TGTGCCAGCAGCTTAACCGGCTCTGGAAACACCATATATTTT. Amino acid sequence: CASSLTGSGNTIYF.

J is TRBJ2-7 and V is TRBV19; perhaps TRBD2 as D (5 bases). Germline loops: CDR1 LNHDA, CDR2 SQIVND (reference sequence). With 1 base removed from V and 0 bases from J, the gap between germline ends came to 7 bases. This CDR3 region has 14 residues. The CDR3 bases are TGTGCCAGTAGTATAGGAGGGCTCTCCTACGAGCAGTACTTC. The encoded protein is CASSIGGLSYEQYF.

The chain employs TRBV6-6 and TRBJ2-7, with 7 bases matching TRBD1. The V segment lost 6 bases and the J segment 0 bases; nucleotides outside the gene matches: 5. The CDR3 covers 14 residues. The germline V gene encodes CDR1 MNHNY and CDR2 SVGAGI (reference sequence). The CDR3 sequence: CASRGQANSYEQYF. The CDR3 coding sequence is TGTGCCAGCAGAGGACAGGCTAACTCCTACGAGCAGTACTTC.

This clone was recorded only once. CDR3 loop: CASSLEGVRDTQYF. CDR3 sequence (DNA): TGCGCCAGCAGCTTGGAAGGGGTTCGGGATACGCAGTATTTT. The gene calls are TRBV5-1 and TRBJ2-3, with D maybe TRBD1 (5 bases). From germline, CDR1 is SGHRS and CDR2 YFSETQ. Trimming took 0 bases from V and 6 from J, leaving 11 bases between them. CDR3 size: 14 residues. The entire variable domain, with the rest obtained from reference TRBV5-1 and TRBJ2-3, is as follows: KAGVTQTPRYLIKTRGQQVTLSCSPISGHRSVSWYQQTPGQGLQFLFEYFSETQRNKGNFPGRFSGRQFSNSRSEMNVSTLELGDSALYLCASSLEGVRDTQYFGPGTRLTVL.

The chain employs TRBV19 and TRBJ1-4; possibly TRBD1 for D (5 bases). The CDR3 is 15 amino acids. Trimming removed 6 bases from V and 5 bases from J, with 16 bases in between. Germline-derived CDR1 and CDR2 are LNHDA and SQIVND (reference sequence). The CDR3 bases are TGTGCCAGTAGCCCCCCAGGGCTCGGAAATGAAAAACTGTTTTTT. Translation gives CASSPPGLGNEKLFF.

This clone was counted once. The genes are TRBV6-2 or TRBV6-3 and TRBJ2-3; D is unclear. The V end lost 2 bases, the J end lost 4 bases, and 4 bases lay between the germline ends. The length of the CDR3 is 12 residues. In germline, CDR1 is MNHEY, CDR2 SVGEGT. In DNA form, the CDR3 reads TGTGCCAGCAGTTACCGGGCAGATACGCAGTATTTT. Translation: CASSYRADTQYF.

The chain employs TRBV12-3 or TRBV12-4 and TRBJ2-3; D gene uncertain. V dropped 3 bases and J dropped 1 base, with 5 bases sitting between them. The CDR3 covers 13 residues. The CDR3 spells CASSLPGTDTQYF. CDR3 bases: TGTGCCAGCAGTTTGCCGGGCACAGATACGCAGTATTTT.

V is TRBV15 and J is TRBJ2-2; D is possibly TRBD2 (6 bases). Trimming took 3 bases from V and 2 from J, leaving 16 bases between them. CDR1 LNHNV and CDR2 YYDKDF come from the germline V gene (reference sequence). The CDR3 is 17 residues long. The CDR3 nucleotides are TGTGCCACCAGCAGGGGGGGAGCTCAACTAAACACCGGGGAGCTGTTTTTT. Encoded protein: CATSRGGAQLNTGELFF.

V gene TRBV4-3 combines with J gene TRBJ1-5, with 7 bases aligning to TRBD1. Germline V gives CDR1 LGHNA, CDR2 YSLEER. Unmatched junction bases numbered 16, after V lost 2 bases and J lost 0 bases. The CDR3 has 20 amino acids. CDR3: CASSQSLPGQILYSNQPQHF. The CDR3 DNA reads TGCGCCAGCAGCCAAAGTCTTCCGGGACAGATATTATATAGCAATCAGCCCCAGCATTTT.

The chain combines TRBV5-1 with TRBJ2-3; D gene unclear. The CDR3 is made up of 15 amino acids. V was pared by 0 bases and J by 0 bases, with 8 bases between. CDR1 and CDR2 from the germline V gene are SGHRS and YFSETQ. The CDR3 spells CASSLEGGSTDTQYF. The CDR3 coding sequence is TGCGCCAGCAGCTTGGAAGGCGGTAGCACAGATACGCAGTATTTT.